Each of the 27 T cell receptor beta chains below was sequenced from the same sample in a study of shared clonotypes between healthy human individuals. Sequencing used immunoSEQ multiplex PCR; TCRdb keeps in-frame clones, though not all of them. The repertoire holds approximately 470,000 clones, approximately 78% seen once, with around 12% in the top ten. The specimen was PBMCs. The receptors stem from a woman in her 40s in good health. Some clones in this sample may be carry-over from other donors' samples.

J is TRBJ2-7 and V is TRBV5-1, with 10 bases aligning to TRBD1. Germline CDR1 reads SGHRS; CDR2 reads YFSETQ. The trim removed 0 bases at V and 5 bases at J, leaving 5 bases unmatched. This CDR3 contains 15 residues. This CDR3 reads CASSLVGTGVNEQYF. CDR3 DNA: TGCGCCAGCAGCTTGGTTGGGACAGGGGTTAACGAGCAGTACTTC.

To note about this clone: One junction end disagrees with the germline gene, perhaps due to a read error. CDR3 sequence (DNA): TGCGCCAGCAGCTTGGGACAGGGGGCGAACACTGAGGCTTTCTTT. Protein product: CASSLGQGANTEAFF. The V call is TRBV5-1, the J call TRBJ1-1, with 10 bases aligning to TRBD1. CDR1 and CDR2 (germline): SGHRS, YFSETQ. This CDR3 spans 15 amino acids.

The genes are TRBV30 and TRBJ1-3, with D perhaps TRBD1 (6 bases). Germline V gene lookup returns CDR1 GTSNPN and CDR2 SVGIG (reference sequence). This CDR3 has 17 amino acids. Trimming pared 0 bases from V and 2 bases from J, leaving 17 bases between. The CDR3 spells CAWSVLLGGATGNTIYF. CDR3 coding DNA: TGTGCCTGGAGTGTACTCCTCGGGGGGGCGACTGGAAACACCATATATTTT.

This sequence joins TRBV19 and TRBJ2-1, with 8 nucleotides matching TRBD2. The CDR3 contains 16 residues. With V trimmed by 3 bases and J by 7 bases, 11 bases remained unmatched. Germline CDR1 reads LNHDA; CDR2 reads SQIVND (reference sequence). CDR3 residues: CASSIQAGGGWNEQFF. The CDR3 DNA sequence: TGTGCCAGTAGTATTCAGGCGGGAGGTGGGTGGAATGAGCAGTTCTTC.

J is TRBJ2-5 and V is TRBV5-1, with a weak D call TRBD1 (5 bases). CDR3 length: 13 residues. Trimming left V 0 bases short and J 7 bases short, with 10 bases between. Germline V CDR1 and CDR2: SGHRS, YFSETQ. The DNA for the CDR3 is TGCGCCAGCAGCTTGGACAGGATAGGGACCCAGTACTTC. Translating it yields CASSLDRIGTQYF.

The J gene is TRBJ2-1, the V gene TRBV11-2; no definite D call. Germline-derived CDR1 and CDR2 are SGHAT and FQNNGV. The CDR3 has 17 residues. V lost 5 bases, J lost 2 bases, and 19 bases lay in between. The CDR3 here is CASSVRVSNSAYNEQFF. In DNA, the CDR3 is TGTGCCAGCAGCGTTAGGGTTAGTAATTCCGCCTACAATGAGCAGTTCTTC.

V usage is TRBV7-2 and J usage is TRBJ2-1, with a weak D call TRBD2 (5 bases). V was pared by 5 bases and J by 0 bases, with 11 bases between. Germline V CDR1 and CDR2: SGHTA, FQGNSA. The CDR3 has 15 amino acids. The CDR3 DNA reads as TGTGCCAGCAGCCGACGACTAATCTCCTACAATGAGCAGTTCTTC. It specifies CASSRRLISYNEQFF.

The CDR3 protein is CASSSGGQGFSETQYF. DNA for the CDR3: TGCGCCAGCAGCTCGGGGGGACAGGGGTTTTCGGAGACCCAGTACTTC. V gene TRBV5-1 combines with J gene TRBJ2-5; 10 bases fit TRBD1. The CDR3 extends over 16 amino acids. Looked up from germline, CDR1 is SGHRS and CDR2 is YFSETQ. The J segment lost 5 bases and the V segment lost 3 bases, leaving 10 bases of the junction unmatched.

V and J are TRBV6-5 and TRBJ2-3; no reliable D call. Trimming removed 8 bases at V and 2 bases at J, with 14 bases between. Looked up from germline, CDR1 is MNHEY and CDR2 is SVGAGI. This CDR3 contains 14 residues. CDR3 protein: CASRRSALTDTQYF. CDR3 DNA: TGTGCCAGCCGTAGAAGCGCTCTCACAGATACGCAGTATTTT.

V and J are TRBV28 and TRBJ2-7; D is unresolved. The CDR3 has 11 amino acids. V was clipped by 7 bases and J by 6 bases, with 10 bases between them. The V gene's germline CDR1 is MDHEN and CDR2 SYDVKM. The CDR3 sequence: CASNGWGEQYF. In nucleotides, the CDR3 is TGTGCCAGCAATGGGTGGGGCGAGCAGTACTTC.

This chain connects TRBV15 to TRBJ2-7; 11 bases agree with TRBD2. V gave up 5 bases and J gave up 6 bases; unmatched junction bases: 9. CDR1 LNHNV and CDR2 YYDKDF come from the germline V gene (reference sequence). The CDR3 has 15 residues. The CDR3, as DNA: TGTGCCACCAGCCGACTAGCGGGAAGTCGTAGCGAGCAGTACTTC. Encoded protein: CATSRLAGSRSEQYF.

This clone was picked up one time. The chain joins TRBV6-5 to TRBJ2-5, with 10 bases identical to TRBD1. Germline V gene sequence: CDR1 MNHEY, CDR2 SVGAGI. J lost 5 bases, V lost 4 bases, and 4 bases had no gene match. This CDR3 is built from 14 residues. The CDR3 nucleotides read TGTGCCAGCAGTTCGGTGGGACAGGGGGAGACCCAGTACTTC. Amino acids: CASSSVGQGETQYF.

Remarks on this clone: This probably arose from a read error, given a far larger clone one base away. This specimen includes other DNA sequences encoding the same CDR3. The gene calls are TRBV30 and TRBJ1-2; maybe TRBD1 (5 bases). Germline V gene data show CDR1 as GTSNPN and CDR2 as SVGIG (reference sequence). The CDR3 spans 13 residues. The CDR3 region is CAWSLGRIYGYTF. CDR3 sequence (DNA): TGTGCCTGGAGTTTGGGACGGATCTATGGCTATACCTTC.

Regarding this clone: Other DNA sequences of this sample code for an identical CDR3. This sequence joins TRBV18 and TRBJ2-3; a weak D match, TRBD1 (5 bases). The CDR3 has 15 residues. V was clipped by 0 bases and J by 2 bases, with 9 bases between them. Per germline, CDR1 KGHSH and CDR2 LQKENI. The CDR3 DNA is TGTGCCAGCTCACCACCGTCAGGGTCCACAGATACGCAGTATTTT. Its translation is CASSPPSGSTDTQYF.

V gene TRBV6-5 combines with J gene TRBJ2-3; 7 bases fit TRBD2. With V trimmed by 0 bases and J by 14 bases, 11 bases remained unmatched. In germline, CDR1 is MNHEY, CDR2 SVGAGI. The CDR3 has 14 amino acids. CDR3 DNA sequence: TGTGCCAGCAGTTACTCTGCGGGAGCATCATCCGCGTATTTT. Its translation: CASSYSAGASSAYF.

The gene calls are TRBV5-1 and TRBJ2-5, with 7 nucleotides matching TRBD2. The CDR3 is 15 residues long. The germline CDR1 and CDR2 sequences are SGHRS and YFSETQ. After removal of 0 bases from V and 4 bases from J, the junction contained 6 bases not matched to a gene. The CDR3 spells CASSLAGGWGETQYF. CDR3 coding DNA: TGCGCCAGCAGCTTGGCCGGGGGGTGGGGAGAGACCCAGTACTTC.

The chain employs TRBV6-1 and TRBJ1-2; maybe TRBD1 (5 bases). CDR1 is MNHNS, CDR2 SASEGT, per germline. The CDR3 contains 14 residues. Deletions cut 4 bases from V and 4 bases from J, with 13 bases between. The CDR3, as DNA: TGTGCCAGCAGTGCGACGACAGCGACCTATGGCTACACCTTC. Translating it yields CASSATTATYGYTF.

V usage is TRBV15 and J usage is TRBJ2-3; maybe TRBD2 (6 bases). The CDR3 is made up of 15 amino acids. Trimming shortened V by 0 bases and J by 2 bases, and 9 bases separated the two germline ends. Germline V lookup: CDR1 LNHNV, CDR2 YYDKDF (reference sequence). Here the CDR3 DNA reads TGTGCCACCAGCAGAGAAAGACTAGACACAGATACGCAGTATTTT. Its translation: CATSRERLDTDTQYF.

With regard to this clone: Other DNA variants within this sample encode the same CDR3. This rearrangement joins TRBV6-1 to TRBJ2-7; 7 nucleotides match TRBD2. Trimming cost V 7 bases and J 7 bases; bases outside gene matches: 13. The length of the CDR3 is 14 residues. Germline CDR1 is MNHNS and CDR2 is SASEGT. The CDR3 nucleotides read TGTGCCAGCATTGGGGGGAGGGGACTTCGGGAGCAGTACTTC. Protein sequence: CASIGGRGLREQYF.

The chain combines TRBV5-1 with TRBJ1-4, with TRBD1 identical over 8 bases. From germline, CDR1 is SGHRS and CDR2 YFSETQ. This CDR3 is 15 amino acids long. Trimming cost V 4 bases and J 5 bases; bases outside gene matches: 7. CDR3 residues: CASSPRDRRNEKLFF. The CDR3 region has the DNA TGCGCCAGCAGCCCCAGGGACAGGCGGAATGAAAAACTGTTTTTT.

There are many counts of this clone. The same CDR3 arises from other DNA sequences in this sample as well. CDR3 sequence: CASSSRTGGEQYF. The DNA for the CDR3 is TGCGCCAGCAGCTCTCGGACAGGGGGTGAGCAGTACTTC. V is TRBV4-1 and J is TRBJ2-7; 10 bases agree with TRBD1. Per the germline V gene, CDR1 is MGHRA and CDR2 is YSYEKL. V shed 5 bases, J shed 7 bases, and the junction held 5 bases outside the gene matches. The CDR3 loop spans 13 amino acids.

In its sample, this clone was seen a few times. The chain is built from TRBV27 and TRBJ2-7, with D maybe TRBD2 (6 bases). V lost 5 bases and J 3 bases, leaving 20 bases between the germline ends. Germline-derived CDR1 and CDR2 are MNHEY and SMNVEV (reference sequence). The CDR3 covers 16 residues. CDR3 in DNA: TGTGCCAGCAGTGGGTCTCCCCGGGGGATGAGCTACGAGCAGTACTTC. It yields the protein CASSGSPRGMSYEQYF.

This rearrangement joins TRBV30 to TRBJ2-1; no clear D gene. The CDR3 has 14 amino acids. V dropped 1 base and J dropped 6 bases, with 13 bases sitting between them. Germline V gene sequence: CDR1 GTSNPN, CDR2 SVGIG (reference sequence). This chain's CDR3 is CAWSDWGIGNEQFF. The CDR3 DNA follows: TGTGCCTGGAGTGACTGGGGAATAGGCAATGAGCAGTTCTTC.

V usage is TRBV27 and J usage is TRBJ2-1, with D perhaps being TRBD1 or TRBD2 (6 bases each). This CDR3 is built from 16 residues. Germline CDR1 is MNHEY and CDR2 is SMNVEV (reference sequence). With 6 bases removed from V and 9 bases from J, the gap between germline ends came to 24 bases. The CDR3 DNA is TGTGCCAGCAGCCCCCTCGGGGGCTTTCCGACCACTGAGCAGTTCTTC. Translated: CASSPLGGFPTTEQFF.

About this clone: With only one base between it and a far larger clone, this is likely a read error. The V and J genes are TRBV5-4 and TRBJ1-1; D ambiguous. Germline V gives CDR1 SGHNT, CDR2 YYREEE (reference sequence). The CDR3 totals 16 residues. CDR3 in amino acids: CASSFEVDKMNAEAFF. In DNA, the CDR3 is TGTGCCAGCAGCTTCGAGGTAGATAAAATGAACGCTGAAGCTTTCTTT.

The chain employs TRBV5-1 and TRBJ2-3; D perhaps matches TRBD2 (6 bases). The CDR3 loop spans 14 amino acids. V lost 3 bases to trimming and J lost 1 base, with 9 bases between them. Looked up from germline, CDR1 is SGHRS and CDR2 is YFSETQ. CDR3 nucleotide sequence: TGCGCCAGCAGCTATAGCGGACGCACAGATACGCAGTATTTT. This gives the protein CASSYSGRTDTQYF.

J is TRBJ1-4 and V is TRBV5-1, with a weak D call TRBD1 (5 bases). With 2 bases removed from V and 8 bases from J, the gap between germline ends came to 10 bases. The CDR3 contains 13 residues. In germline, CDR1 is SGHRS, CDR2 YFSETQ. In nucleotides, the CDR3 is TGCGCCAGCAGCTTCAGGGCTGGAGAAAAACTGTTTTTT. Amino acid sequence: CASSFRAGEKLFF.